The rows below give T cell receptor beta chains drawn from one sample of a study of post-analysis software for immune sequencing data. TCRdb reprocessed the PCR reads via MiXCR and lists one record per CDR3 protein. The data contain hundreds of thousands of distinct CDR3 sequences, approximately 60% of them singletons. Input material: blood. The source is a girl aged 2-9 years with multiple sclerosis. Each CDR3 is given with its conserved first and last residue. The D gene is left open where the match is weak. Only some rows state a clone size, as once, few, many or a class for expanded clones.

v_call	clone_size	d_call	j_call	cdr3_length	cdr3_aa	cdr3_nt
TRBV7-3	few	TRBD1	TRBJ2-2	15	CASSLGQGATGELFF	TGTGCCAGCAGCCTAGGACAGGGGGCGACCGGGGAGCTGTTTTTT
TRBV20-1	.	.	TRBJ2-1	15	CSATFGRGMYNEQFF	TGCAGTGCTACTTTTGGGCGGGGAATGTACAATGAGCAGTTCTTC
TRBV25-1	few	.	TRBJ2-7	14	CASSDPTGPYEQYF	TGTGCCAGCAGTGACCCGACTGGGCCGTACGAGCAGTACTTC
TRBV29-1	few	.	TRBJ2-2	13	CSVEDLSTGELFF	TGCAGCGTTGAAGATCTTTCCACCGGGGAGCTGTTTTTT
TRBV10-3	few	TRBD1	TRBJ2-7	13	CAIRGTGVGEQYF	TGTGCCATCAGAGGGACAGGGGTTGGCGAGCAGTACTTC
TRBV29-1	.	.	TRBJ1-4	13	CSVREATNEKLFF	TGCAGCGTTAGGGAGGCCACTAATGAAAAACTGTTTTTT
TRBV20-1	.	.	TRBJ1-4	12	CSGQEHNEKLFF	TGCAGTGGACAGGAGCATAATGAAAAACTGTTTTTT
TRBV4-1	.	.	TRBJ2-5	15	CASRGETVGRETQYF	TGCGCCAGCAGGGGCGAGACAGTTGGACGGGAGACCCAGTACTTC
TRBV29-1	.	TRBD1	TRBJ2-5	13	CSVAQGAGETQYF	TGCAGCGTTGCACAGGGGGCTGGGGAGACCCAGTACTTC
TRBV7-9	.	.	TRBJ1-2	15	CASSLESYFGYGYTF	TGTGCCAGCAGCTTAGAATCATATTTTGGGTATGGCTACACCTTC
TRBV6-6	.	.	TRBJ2-7	15	CASSLIQGTSYEQYF	TGTGCCAGCAGTCTTATTCAGGGGACCTCCTACGAGCAGTACTTC
TRBV29-1	.	.	TRBJ2-7	13	CSVVSPGRYEQYF	TGCAGCGTTGTGAGTCCCGGGAGATACGAGCAGTACTTC
TRBV6-2/TRBV6-3	.	.	TRBJ2-1	17	CASSYLSPGPGSNEQFF	TGTGCCAGCAGTTACCTTTCGCCCGGGCCAGGGAGTAATGAGCAGTTCTTC
TRBV11-2	few	.	TRBJ2-7	14	CASSLVGNAYEQYF	TGTGCCAGCAGCTTGGTAGGGAACGCCTACGAGCAGTACTTC
TRBV7-2	.	.	TRBJ1-2	13	CASSLARGFGYTF	TGTGCCAGCAGCTTAGCGAGGGGGTTCGGCTACACCTTC
TRBV3-1	.	TRBD1	TRBJ2-3	17	CASSQNLRDREWDTQYF	TGTGCCAGCAGCCAGAACCTCCGGGACAGGGAGTGGGATACGCAGTATTTT
TRBV7-9	.	.	TRBJ1-5	18	CASSLGRRDLYSNQPQHF	TGTGCCAGCAGCTTAGGCCGTCGGGACCTTTATAGCAATCAGCCCCAGCATTTT
TRBV11-2	.	.	TRBJ2-3	17	CASSLGVLGLDTDTQYF	TGTGCCAGCAGCTTAGGTGTCCTGGGGTTAGACACAGATACGCAGTATTTT
TRBV29-1	.	.	TRBJ1-2	15	CSVDARVSHAIGYTF	TGCAGCGTTGACGCGAGGGTGTCCCACGCAATAGGCTACACCTTC
TRBV3-1	.	.	TRBJ2-5	14	CASSQETASQTQYF	TGTGCCAGCAGCCAAGAAACAGCGTCACAGACCCAGTACTTC
TRBV10-3	.	TRBD2	TRBJ2-3	16	CAISDRTSGSTDTQYF	TGTGCCATCAGTGACCGGACTAGCGGAAGCACAGATACGCAGTATTTT
TRBV6-2/TRBV6-3	few	.	TRBJ2-5	14	CASSQLGRQETQYF	TGTGCCAGCAGCCAGCTGGGCCGCCAAGAGACCCAGTACTTC
TRBV7-7	.	.	TRBJ2-7	14	CASSDPDVSYEQYF	TGTGCTAGCAGCGATCCGGACGTCTCCTACGAGCAGTACTTC
TRBV20-1	.	TRBD2	TRBJ2-3	16	CSAPALAGGPLDTQYF	TGCAGTGCTCCTGCACTAGCGGGAGGGCCACTAGATACGCAGTATTTT
TRBV20-1	.	TRBD2	TRBJ2-4	17	CSASRLAGADIRNIQYF	TGCAGTGCTAGCCGACTAGCGGGAGCCGACATCAGGAACATTCAGTACTTC
TRBV3-1	.	.	TRBJ2-1	11	CASSQENEQFF	TGTGCCAGCAGCCAAGAGAATGAGCAGTTCTTC
TRBV12-3/TRBV12-4	.	TRBD1	TRBJ1-2	15	CASSQRAGGHYGYTF	TGTGCCAGCAGCCAAAGGGCAGGGGGCCACTATGGCTACACCTTC
TRBV19	.	.	TRBJ1-2	15	CASSMFFGANYGYTF	TGTGCCAGTAGTATGTTTTTCGGAGCTAACTATGGCTACACCTTC
TRBV29-1	.	.	TRBJ2-3	13	CSALASDTDTQYF	TGCAGCGCCCTAGCGTCTGACACAGATACGCAGTATTTT
TRBV7-9	.	TRBD2	TRBJ2-5	17	CASSLPSGRAAQETQYF	TGTGCCAGTAGCTTACCTAGCGGGAGGGCCGCACAAGAGACCCAGTACTTC
TRBV7-2	.	.	TRBJ2-1	16	CASSPRQARISGEQFF	TGTGCCAGCAGCCCGAGGCAGGCTAGAATAAGTGGTGAGCAGTTCTTC
TRBV5-1	few	.	TRBJ1-2	15	CASSIEQGGSGGYTF	TGCGCCAGCAGCATAGAACAGGGTGGCTCAGGTGGCTACACCTTC
TRBV20-1	few	TRBD1	TRBJ2-7	12	CSAGTGWDEQYF	TGCAGTGCTGGGACAGGGTGGGACGAGCAGTACTTC
TRBV12-3/TRBV12-4	.	.	TRBJ2-5	14	CVSSPDRAQETQYF	TGTGTCAGCAGTCCCGACCGGGCTCAAGAGACCCAGTACTTC
TRBV6-5	few	TRBD1	TRBJ2-3	15	CASRRTGVITDTQYF	TGTGCCAGCAGGAGGACAGGGGTGATCACAGATACGCAGTATTTT
TRBV10-3	.	TRBD2	TRBJ2-1	15	CAIRASGNTYNEQFF	TGTGCCATCAGGGCTAGCGGGAATACCTACAATGAGCAGTTCTTC
TRBV10-2	.	TRBD1	TRBJ2-1	16	CASSSSGTGSYNEQFF	TGCGCCAGCAGTTCCTCCGGGACAGGCTCCTACAATGAGCAGTTCTTC
TRBV7-2	.	.	TRBJ2-5	15	CASSLVIIGQETQYF	TGTGCCAGCAGCTTAGTTATAATAGGGCAAGAGACCCAGTACTTC
TRBV6-5	.	.	TRBJ1-2	15	CASSYRSLGLGGYTF	TGTGCCAGCAGTTACCGTAGTTTAGGGCTTGGGGGCTACACCTTC
TRBV5-1	.	.	TRBJ2-7	11	CASRSRGEQYF	TGCGCCAGCAGGTCCCGGGGCGAGCAGTACTTC
TRBV4-1	.	TRBD2	TRBJ2-7	16	CASSHDPKGGSGEQYF	TGCGCCAGCAGCCATGACCCTAAAGGCGGGAGCGGTGAGCAGTACTTC
TRBV24-1	few	TRBD1	TRBJ2-5	16	CATSDPDRGLGETQYF	TGTGCCACCAGTGATCCCGACAGGGGGCTAGGAGAGACCCAGTACTTC
TRBV6-1	few	TRBD2	TRBJ2-4	17	CASSGHHSGDAKNIQYF	TGTGCCAGCAGTGGACATCATAGCGGGGACGCCAAAAACATTCAGTACTTC